This TCR beta chain stems from a study of metastatic and nonmetastatic thyroid tumors. No treatment had been given to any patient before thyroid surgery. This clone was found many times. TCRdb used MiXCR to call clones anew from the PCR reads. The sample consists of around 70,000 clones, around 20% of them appearing once. Germline assignment: CDR1 SGHNT and CDR2 YYREEE (reference sequence). The CDR3 covers 15 residues. Between the trimmed V and J ends, which lost 2 bases and 2 bases, there was a span of 11 bases. The chain links TRBV5-4 to TRBJ2-1; the D gene is possibly TRBD1 (5 bases). The clonotype was recovered from a female donor with papillary thyroid cancer or a benign thyroid nodule (not recorded which). Some clones in this sample may be carry-over from other donors' samples. Specimen: blood. The chain's CDR3 is CASSFEQAPYNEQFF. The CDR3 DNA reads as TGTGCCAGCAGCTTCGAACAGGCCCCCTACAATGAGCAGTTCTTC.